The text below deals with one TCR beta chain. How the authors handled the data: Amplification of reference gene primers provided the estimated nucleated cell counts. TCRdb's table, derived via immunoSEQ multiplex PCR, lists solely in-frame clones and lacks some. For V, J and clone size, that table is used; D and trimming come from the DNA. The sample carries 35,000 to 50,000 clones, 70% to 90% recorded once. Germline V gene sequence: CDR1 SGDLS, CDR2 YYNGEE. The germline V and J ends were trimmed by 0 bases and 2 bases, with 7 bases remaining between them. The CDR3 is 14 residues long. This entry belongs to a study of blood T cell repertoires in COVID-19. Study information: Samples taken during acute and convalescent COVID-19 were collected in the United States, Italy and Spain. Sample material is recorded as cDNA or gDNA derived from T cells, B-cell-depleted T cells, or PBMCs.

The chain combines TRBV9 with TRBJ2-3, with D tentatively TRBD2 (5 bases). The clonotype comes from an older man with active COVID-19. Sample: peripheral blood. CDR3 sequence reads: CASSVGGNTDTQYF. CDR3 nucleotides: TGTGCCAGCAGCGTAGGAGGGAACACAGATACGCAGTATTTT.